Shown below are 25 T cell receptor beta chains from a single sample sequenced in a study of blood T cell repertoires in COVID-19. The data were produced by immunoSEQ multiplex PCR, yet TCRdb's version contains in-frame clones alone and is incomplete. The sample yields about 100,000 clones, around four fifths seen once. The sequencing sample was made of peripheral blood. Receptors were obtained from a man aged 65 to 79 with active or convalescent COVID-19.

The chain recombines TRBV24-1 with TRBJ2-3; tentative D call: TRBD2 (5 bases). Trimming took 3 bases from V and 2 from J, leaving 14 bases between them. The CDR3 is 16 residues long. The germline V gene encodes CDR1 KGHDR and CDR2 SFDVKD. CDR3 protein: CATSDPRVEDTDTQYF. CDR3 in DNA: TGTGCCACCAGTGATCCTAGGGTGGAGGACACAGATACGCAGTATTTT.

V and J are TRBV6-2 or TRBV6-3 and TRBJ1-5, with TRBD1 matching over 9 bases. Per germline, CDR1 MNHEY and CDR2 SVGEGT. Unmatched junction bases numbered 3, after V lost 4 bases and J lost 2 bases. This CDR3 spans 15 amino acids. The CDR3 DNA reads as TGTGCCAGCAGTTCGGGACAGGGAGGCAATCAGCCCCAGCATTTT. Translation: CASSSGQGGNQPQHF.

V usage is TRBV2 and J usage is TRBJ1-6, with TRBD1 matching 8 bases. Germline values: CDR1 SNHLY, CDR2 FYNNEI. The CDR3 is 13 residues long. V lost 6 bases to trimming and J lost 10 bases; unmatched junction nucleotides: 5. This chain's CDR3 is CASRPGGRSPLHF. Here the CDR3 DNA reads TGTGCCAGCAGGCCAGGGGGCAGATCACCCCTCCACTTT.

V gene TRBV7-9 combines with J gene TRBJ1-1; 7 bases are a match to TRBD1. CDR3 length: 16 residues. Germline V gene sequence: CDR1 SEHNR, CDR2 FQNEAQ (reference sequence). J was trimmed by 7 bases and V by 1 base; bases with no gene match: 12. The chain's CDR3 is CASSLVAEGARSEAFF. CDR3 nucleotide sequence: TGTGCCAGCAGCTTAGTAGCCGAGGGGGCACGAAGTGAAGCTTTCTTT.

V usage is TRBV5-1 and J usage is TRBJ2-3; 10 positions agree with TRBD2. Germline CDR1 and CDR2: SGHRS and YFSETQ. The V gene end was trimmed by 7 bases and the J gene end by 0 bases; junction bases not matched to a gene: 11. This CDR3 is 17 amino acids long. The CDR3 sequence: CASRRSSGGTSTDTQYF. The CDR3 bases are TGCGCCAGCCGGAGGAGTAGCGGGGGGACCAGCACAGATACGCAGTATTTT.

The chain joins TRBV4-2 to TRBJ2-7; 12 bases match TRBD1. Germline lookup yields CDR1 LGHNA and CDR2 YNFKEQ. The CDR3 has 18 amino acids. Trimming removed 5 bases from V and 2 bases from J; junction bases left unmatched: 13. CDR3: CASSEPGTGGAFTYEQYF. DNA for the CDR3: TGTGCCAGCAGCGAACCCGGGACAGGGGGCGCATTCACCTACGAGCAGTACTTC.

This chain links TRBV27 with TRBJ2-3; D remains unclear. Looked up from germline, CDR1 is MNHEY and CDR2 is SMNVEV (reference sequence). This CDR3 contains 13 residues. Between the trimmed V and J ends, which lost 6 bases and 2 bases, there was a span of 9 bases. The CDR3 coding sequence is TGTGCCAGCAGCCTCACTTACACAGATACGCAGTATTTT. As protein: CASSLTYTDTQYF.

The chain uses TRBV19 and TRBJ2-7; D may be TRBD1 (5 bases). CDR1 and CDR2 (germline): LNHDA, SQIVND (reference sequence). This CDR3 region has 14 residues. The V gene lost 4 bases and the J gene lost 2 bases, with 12 bases spanning the gap. CDR3 nucleotides: TGTGCCAGTAGTAATTTCAGGGTTCCCTACGAGCAGTACTTC. Translating it yields CASSNFRVPYEQYF.

The J gene is TRBJ1-2, the V gene TRBV4-3; possibly TRBD1 for D (5 bases). The CDR3 is 14 amino acids. V shed 3 bases and J shed 8 bases, with 16 bases lying between them. Germline V gives CDR1 LGHNA, CDR2 YSLEER. CDR3: CASSHRQGGEGYTF. The CDR3 DNA is TGCGCCAGCAGCCATCGCCAGGGAGGGGAGGGCTACACCTTC.

The chain joins TRBV10-3 to TRBJ2-5; 9 bases fit TRBD1. In germline, CDR1 is ENHRY, CDR2 SYGVKD. CDR3 size: 17 residues. Unmatched junction bases numbered 10, after V lost 5 bases and J lost 0 bases. The CDR3 nucleotides read TGTGCCATCAGTTCGGGACAGGGAAAAGGAAACCAAGAGACCCAGTACTTC. Translated: CAISSGQGKGNQETQYF.

This clone was seen once. The chain recombines TRBV29-1 with TRBJ2-3; maybe TRBD1 (5 bases). The CDR3 runs 13 residues. The germline V gene has CDR1 SQVTM and CDR2 ANQGSEA. The ends were cut back, 5 bases at V and 3 bases at J, with 12 bases in the middle. CDR3 sequence: CSVNPSGTDTQYF. The CDR3 region has the DNA TGCAGCGTTAATCCCTCAGGGACAGATACGCAGTATTTT.

The chain has TRBV7-3 and TRBJ2-5; 11 bases line up with TRBD2. Germline V gene data show CDR1 as SGHTA and CDR2 as FQGTGA. The CDR3 totals 17 residues. V shed 2 bases, J shed 4 bases, and the junction held 9 bases outside the gene matches. CDR3 amino acids: CASSLGGTSGQGETQYF. The CDR3 DNA follows: TGTGCCAGCAGCTTAGGAGGGACTAGCGGTCAGGGAGAGACCCAGTACTTC.

V usage is TRBV5-4 and J usage is TRBJ2-7; the match to TRBD2 covers 8 bases. The CDR3 runs to 16 residues. Germline CDR1 reads SGHNT; CDR2 reads YYREEE (reference sequence). Trimming at V came to 0 bases and at J to 4 bases, leaving 9 bases not matched to a gene. In DNA form, the CDR3 reads TGTGCCAGCAGCTTGGGATCGGGGGGGGCGTTATACGAGCAGTACTTC. Translating gives CASSLGSGGALYEQYF.

The genes are TRBV16 and TRBJ2-2; D not certain. CDR3 length equals 13 residues. Trimming stripped 0 bases from V and 5 bases from J, with 4 bases between. Germline CDR1 is KGHSY and CDR2 is FQNENV. DNA of the CDR3: TGTGCCAGCAGCCAATCGAGGACCGGGGAGCTGTTTTTT. Its translation: CASSQSRTGELFF.

The chain employs TRBV7-3 and TRBJ2-1; 8 nucleotides line up with TRBD2. V was clipped by 4 bases and J by 8 bases; unmatched bases: 10. The length of the CDR3 is 15 residues. CDR1 is SGHTA and CDR2 is FQGTGA in the germline V gene. CDR3 sequence: CASSSTGLEWDEQFF. The CDR3 bases are TGTGCCAGCAGCTCCACGGGACTAGAATGGGATGAGCAGTTCTTC.

As DNA, the CDR3 is TGTGCCAGCAGTTACACCCCCGGGGGTGAAGCTTTCTTT. Its protein product is CASSYTPGGEAFF. The chain joins TRBV6-2 or TRBV6-3 to TRBJ1-1, with D tentatively TRBD1 (5 bases). CDR1 and CDR2 from the germline V gene are MNHEY and SVGEGT. CDR3 size: 13 residues. Deletions cut 2 bases from V and 7 bases from J, with 11 bases between.

In this sample, this clone turned up a few times. The chain is built from TRBV12-5 and TRBJ1-2; TRBD1 agrees at 9 bases. The germline CDR1 and CDR2 sequences are LGHNT and FRNRAP. After removal of 6 bases from V and 6 bases from J, the junction contained 5 bases not matched to a gene. This CDR3 has 13 residues. CDR3 residues: CASGVQGADGYTF. For the CDR3, the DNA is TGTGCTAGTGGCGTACAGGGGGCCGATGGCTACACCTTC.

The chain links TRBV11-2 to TRBJ2-7, with 8 positions matching TRBD2. This CDR3 is built from 16 residues. Per the germline V gene, CDR1 is SGHAT and CDR2 is FQNNGV. V shed 4 bases and J 6 bases; nucleotides not matched to a gene: 14. Here the CDR3 reads CASSSRGSGSLGEQYF. The CDR3 DNA is TGTGCCAGCAGCTCCCGAGGGAGCGGGAGTTTAGGCGAGCAGTACTTC.

This chain links TRBV5-1 with TRBJ1-1; weak D call: TRBD1 (6 bases). Trimming pared 2 bases from V and 3 bases from J, leaving 11 bases between. Germline V gene lookup returns CDR1 SGHRS and CDR2 YFSETQ. The CDR3 loop spans 14 amino acids. CDR3 amino acids: CASSFTGRDTEAFF. The CDR3 nucleotides are TGCGCCAGCAGCTTTACAGGGAGAGACACTGAAGCTTTCTTT.

The CDR3 DNA reads TGTGCCAGCAGCTTATCTGGGGGGACTAGCGGCCCTTACAATGAGCAGTTCTTC. It is translated as CASSLSGGTSGPYNEQFF. The V and J genes are TRBV7-2 and TRBJ2-1; 11 bases are shared with TRBD2. The ends lost 2 bases at V and 4 bases at J; junction bases unmatched: 10. In germline, CDR1 is SGHTA, CDR2 FQGNSA. The CDR3 covers 18 residues.

This rearrangement joins TRBV12-2 to TRBJ1-3. TRBV12-2 is classified as a pseudogene. CDR3 size: 14 residues. In nucleotides, the CDR3 is TGTGCAAGTCGCCCCGGGGGAGACGGAAACACCATATATTTT. Translating it yields CASRPGGDGNTIYF.

This clone is deemed medium-sized (0.01 to 0.1%). V is TRBV7-9 and J is TRBJ1-2; a weak D match, TRBD1 (6 bases). CDR1 and CDR2 (germline): SEHNR, FQNEAQ (reference sequence). Between the trimmed V and J ends, which lost 3 bases and 3 bases, there was a span of 17 bases. The CDR3 has 16 residues. The CDR3 nucleotides are TGTGCCAGCAGCTTCGGGGGCGGGGGCCTTGACTATGGCTACACCTTC. This gives the protein CASSFGGGGLDYGYTF.

The chain has TRBV4-2 and TRBJ2-1; TRBD2 is a possible D gene (6 bases). Trimming pared 0 bases from V and 2 bases from J, leaving 14 bases between. In germline, CDR1 is LGHNA, CDR2 YNFKEQ. CDR3 length: 17 amino acids. CDR3 loop: CASSQDFSLAAYNEQFF. The CDR3 DNA reads TGTGCCAGCAGCCAAGATTTCTCGTTAGCGGCCTACAATGAGCAGTTCTTC.

The chain uses TRBV2 and TRBJ2-5; D is possibly TRBD1 (6 bases). The germline V gene encodes CDR1 SNHLY and CDR2 FYNNEI. The length of the CDR3 is 14 residues. Trimming removed 3 bases at V and 7 bases at J, with 15 bases between. The CDR3 loop is CASSDGQGKVTQYF. The CDR3 coding sequence is TGTGCCAGCAGTGACGGTCAGGGGAAAGTGACCCAGTACTTC.

This rearrangement joins TRBV18 to TRBJ2-1, with TRBD2 identical over 13 bases. Germline V gene data show CDR1 as KGHSH and CDR2 as LQKENI. V gave up 3 bases and J gave up 9 bases; unmatched junction bases: 8. The CDR3 contains 16 residues. The CDR3 is CASSPWTSGSGGEQFF. Here the CDR3 DNA reads TGTGCCAGCTCACCCTGGACTAGCGGGAGCGGGGGTGAGCAGTTCTTC.